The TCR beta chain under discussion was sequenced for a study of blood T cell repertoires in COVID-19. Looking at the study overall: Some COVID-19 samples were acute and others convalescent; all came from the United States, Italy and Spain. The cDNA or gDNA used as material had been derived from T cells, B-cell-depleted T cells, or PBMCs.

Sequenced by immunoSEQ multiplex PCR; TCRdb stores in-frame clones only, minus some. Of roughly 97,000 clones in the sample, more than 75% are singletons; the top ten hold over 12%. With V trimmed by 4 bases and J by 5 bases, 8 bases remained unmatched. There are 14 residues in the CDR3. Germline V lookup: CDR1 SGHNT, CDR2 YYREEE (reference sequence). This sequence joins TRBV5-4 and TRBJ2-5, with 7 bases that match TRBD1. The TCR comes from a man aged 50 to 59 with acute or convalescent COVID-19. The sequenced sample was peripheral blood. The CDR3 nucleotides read TGTGCCAGCAGCGGCGGACAGGTTTCGGAGACCCAGTACTTC. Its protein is CASSGGQVSETQYF. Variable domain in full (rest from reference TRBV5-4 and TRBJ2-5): ETGVTQSPTHLIKTRGQQVTLRCSSQSGHNTVSWYQQALGQGPQFIFQYYREEENGRGNFPPRFSGLQFPNYSSELNVNALELDDSALYLCASSGGQVSETQYFGPGTRLLVL.